A selection of T cell receptor beta chains follows, all from one sample in a study of graft-versus-host responses after intestinal transplantation. Here immunoSEQ multiplex PCR was the method, and the copy in TCRdb shows in-frame clones only, minus some. The data show about 19,000 clones, around nine tenths seen once. The material was bone marrow, obtained just under 130 days after transplant. Receptors originate from a human patient who received an intestinal transplant, so some T cells may come from the graft donor. Both conserved end residues are part of each CDR3. A D gene is named only where the DNA matches it firmly. Part of the rows lack a size; the others show once, few, many or a class for expanded clones.

D: TRBD2; J: TRBJ2-7; length: 15; size: -; V: TRBV2; CDR3: CASRPAGGPLHEQYF; DNA: TGTGCCAGCAGACCAGCGGGAGGGCCTCTCCACGAGCAGTACTTC
D: TRBD1; J: TRBJ1-1; length: 15; size: -; V: TRBV30; CDR3: CAWREPLRTGTEAFF; DNA: TGTGCCTGGAGAGAACCTCTCCGGACAGGAACTGAAGCTTTCTTT
D: TRBD2; J: TRBJ2-2; length: 17; size: -; V: TRBV7-8; CDR3: CASSLFSGRTNTGELFF; DNA: TGTGCCAGCAGCTTATTCAGCGGGAGGACTAACACCGGGGAGCTGTTTTTT
D: -; J: TRBJ1-1; length: 14; size: -; V: TRBV5-4; CDR3: CASSLEVINTEAFF; DNA: TGTGCCAGCAGCTTGGAGGTCATCAACACTGAAGCTTTCTTT
D: TRBD1; J: TRBJ2-3; length: 16; size: -; V: TRBV2; CDR3: CASSGETGGTPDTQYF; DNA: TGTGCCAGCAGTGGAGAAACAGGGGGGACCCCAGATACGCAGTATTTT
D: -; J: TRBJ1-4; length: 14; size: -; V: TRBV10-3; CDR3: CAISQQGVDEKLFF; DNA: TGTGCCATCAGCCAACAGGGTGTTGATGAAAAACTGTTTTTT
D: -; J: TRBJ2-2; length: 14; size: -; V: TRBV5-1; CDR3: CASSLIGDTGELFF; DNA: TGCGCCAGCAGCTTGATAGGGGACACCGGGGAGCTGTTTTTT
D: -; J: TRBJ2-3; length: 16; size: few; V: TRBV6-4; CDR3: CASSDSESSPTDTQYF; DNA: TGTGCCAGCAGTGACTCGGAGTCCAGCCCCACAGATACGCAGTATTTT
D: TRBD1; J: TRBJ2-4; length: 17; size: -; V: TRBV11-2; CDR3: CASSLKDRGIAKNIQYF; DNA: TGTGCCAGCAGCCTAAAAGACAGGGGCATAGCCAAAAACATTCAGTACTTC
D: -; J: TRBJ1-3; length: 14; size: -; V: TRBV27; CDR3: CASKGWNSGNTIYF; DNA: TGTGCCAGCAAGGGGTGGAATTCTGGAAACACCATATATTTT
D: -; J: TRBJ2-7; length: 17; size: -; V: TRBV19; CDR3: CASSRDPRDGRSYEQYF; DNA: TGTGCCAGTAGTCGAGACCCCCGGGACGGAAGGTCCTACGAGCAGTACTTC
D: -; J: TRBJ1-5; length: 15; size: -; V: TRBV27; CDR3: CASSLALGAGQPQHF; DNA: TGTGCCAGCAGTTTAGCCTTGGGGGCAGGGCAGCCCCAGCATTTT